This T cell receptor (beta chain) was sequenced for a study of blood T cell repertoires in COVID-19 (dated by TCRdb to about 2020). For the wider study: Samples from collaborators originated in the United States, Italy and Spain and spanned both the acute and convalescent phases of COVID-19. The material from the prospective study consisted of cDNA or gDNA derived from T cells, B-cell-depleted T cells, or PBMCs. Deeply sampled blood TCRbeta repertoires from subjects exposed to, actively infected with, or recovered from COVID-19 were included in the dataset. The repertoires were released in a freely available public database meant as a resource for research on the immune response to SARS-CoV-2. Samples were obtained from the ongoing ImmuneRACE study (first 160 participants) and from 1,254 subjects provided by 6 global collaborators. A de-identified subject ID, COVID-19 status, age in years and sex were almost always included in the sample metadata. Where available, HLA class I and class II types were taken from metadata supplied by the sample provider and were not determined by assay-based typing. Beyond this particular receptor, the publication reports: The quantity of clinical and demographic metadata differed by source and by participant and was supplied without curation.

The immunoSEQ Assay, a bias-controlled multiplex PCR, was used to amplify TCRbeta CDR3 regions from genomic DNA. The original methods were these. The number of nucleated cells in each sample was estimated from the amplification of reference gene primers within the assay. Sequence reads were collapsed and filtered to measure the absolute abundance of every unique TCRbeta CDR3 rearrangement. For each sample, productive Simpson clonality was calculated as the square root of Simpson's diversity index over productive rearrangements. TCRdb provides this immuneACCESS table in a form limited to in-frame rearrangements. Some clones are lacking; in checked studies, under half of them reflect an unresolved V gene, and why the rest are absent is not known. That table is the source of V, J and clone size, and D and trimming were worked out from the DNA. A total of around 230,000 clones appear in this sample, 70% to 90% of them only once. Jointly, the top ten make up 2.5% of the sample.

From the cysteine through the phenylalanine, the CDR3 covers 18 amino acids. The entry retains the CDR3 DNA only, 54 bases that are in frame from base 1. Compared with germline, V lacks 6 bases and J lacks 1 base; bases without a gene match: 14. Sequences LGHNT (CDR1) and FRNRAP (CDR2) are obtained from the germline V gene. About this clone: The antigen this receptor binds is unknown. Base qualities are missing; no much larger clone stands one base away.

Participants in the prospective study were enrolled through a virtual design, were aged roughly 18 to 100 years, and lived in under 25 United States geographic areas. To assign participants to cohorts, the prospective study relied on clinical history that participants themselves reported in a screening survey and a study questionnaire. Mobile phlebotomists in the prospective study collected whole blood, serum and a nasopharyngeal or oropharyngeal swab from every participant. Over a 2-month period, participants in the prospective study had the option of providing additional blood draws and questionnaires. Blood samples from the prospective study were shipped frozen or at room temperature prior to DNA extraction.

This TCR was recovered from a woman between 40 and 50 years old with acute COVID-19. Sample: PBMCs or T cells enriched from blood (not recorded which). This receptor chain uses TRBV12-5 and TRBJ2-3; a stretch of 9 junction bases matches TRBD2. The base sequence is TGTGCTAGTGGAAACCCAATTAGCGGGAGCGTAGGCACAGATACGCAGTATTTT. This translates into CASGNPISGSVGTDTQYF.